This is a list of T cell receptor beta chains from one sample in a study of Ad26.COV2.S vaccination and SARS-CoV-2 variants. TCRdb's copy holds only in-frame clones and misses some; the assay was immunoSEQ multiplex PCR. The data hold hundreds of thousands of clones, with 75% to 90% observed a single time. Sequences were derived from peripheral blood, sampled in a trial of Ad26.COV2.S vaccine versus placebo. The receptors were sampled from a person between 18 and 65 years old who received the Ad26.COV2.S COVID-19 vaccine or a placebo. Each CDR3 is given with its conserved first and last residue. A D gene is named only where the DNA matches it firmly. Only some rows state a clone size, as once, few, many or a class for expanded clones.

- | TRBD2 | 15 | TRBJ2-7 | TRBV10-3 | TGTGCCATCCTAGCGGGAGGGGGGTTGTCCTACGAGCAGTACTTC | CAILAGGGLSYEQYF
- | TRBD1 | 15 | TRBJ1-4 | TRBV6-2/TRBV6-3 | TGTGCCAGCAGTACCCGGGACAGGGCTGAAGAAAAACTGTTTTTT | CASSTRDRAEEKLFF
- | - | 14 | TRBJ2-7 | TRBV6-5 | TGTGCCAGCCAAGTCGGGCAGGGGGGGAAAGAGCAGTACTTC | CASQVGQGGKEQYF
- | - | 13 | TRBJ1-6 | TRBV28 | TGTGCCAGCCGTTCCCCAACGGACCGTTCCCTCCACTTT | CASRSPTDRSLHF
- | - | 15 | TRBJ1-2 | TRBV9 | TGTGCCAGCAGCGTCGAAGAACAGGGCCACTATGGCTACACCTTC | CASSVEEQGHYGYTF
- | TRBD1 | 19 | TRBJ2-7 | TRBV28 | TGTGCCAGCAGTCCCCAAAAGGGACAGGGGCCCACTCTCAATTACGAGCAGTACTTC | CASSPQKGQGPTLNYEQYF
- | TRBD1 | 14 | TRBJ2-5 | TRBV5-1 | TGCGCCAGCAGCTTGTTGGACAGGGGAGAGACCCAGTACTTC | CASSLLDRGETQYF
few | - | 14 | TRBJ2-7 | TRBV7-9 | TGTGCCAGCAGCTTAAACACAGGGGAGGACGAGCAGTACTTC | CASSLNTGEDEQYF
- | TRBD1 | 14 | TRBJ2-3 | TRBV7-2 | TGTGCCAGCAGCCAACAGGGGTGGGGAGATACGCAGTATTTT | CASSQQGWGDTQYF
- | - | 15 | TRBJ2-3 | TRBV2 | TGTGCCAGCAGTGAATTCGGGGAGAACACAGATACGCAGTATTTT | CASSEFGENTDTQYF